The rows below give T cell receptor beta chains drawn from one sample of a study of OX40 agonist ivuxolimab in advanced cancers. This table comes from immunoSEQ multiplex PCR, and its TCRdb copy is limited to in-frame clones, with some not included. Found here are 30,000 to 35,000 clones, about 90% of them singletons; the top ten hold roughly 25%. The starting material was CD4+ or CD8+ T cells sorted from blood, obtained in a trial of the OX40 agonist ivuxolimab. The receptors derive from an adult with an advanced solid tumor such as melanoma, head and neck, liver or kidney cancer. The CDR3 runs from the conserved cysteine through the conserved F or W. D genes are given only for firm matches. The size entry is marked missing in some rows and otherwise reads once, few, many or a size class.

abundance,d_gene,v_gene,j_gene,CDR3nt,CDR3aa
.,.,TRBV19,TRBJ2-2,TGTGCCAGTAGCATTATCGCTAGCGTAACCGGGGAGCTGTTTTTT,CASSIIASVTGELFF
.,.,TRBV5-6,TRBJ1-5,TGTGCCAGCAGCTTAAGGCAGCCAGGTCAGCCCCAGCATTTT,CASSLRQPGQPQHF
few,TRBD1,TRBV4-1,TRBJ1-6,TGCGCCAATTTAGGGGACAGGGAATTCCCCCTCCACTTT,CANLGDREFPLHF
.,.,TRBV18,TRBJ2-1,TGTGCCAGCTCACCAACACAAGGACTTGGCAATGAGCAGTTCTTC,CASSPTQGLGNEQFF
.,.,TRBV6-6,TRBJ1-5,TGTGCCAGCAGGGGGACGAATAATCAGCCCCAGCATTTT,CASRGTNNQPQHF
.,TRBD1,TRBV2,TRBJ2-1,TGTGCCAGCAGTTCGACAGGGAGCTCCTACAATGAGCAGTTCTTC,CASSSTGSSYNEQFF
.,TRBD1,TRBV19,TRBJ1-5,TGTGCCAGTTCCGTTGGGACAGCTAGCAATCAGCCCCAGCATTTT,CASSVGTASNQPQHF
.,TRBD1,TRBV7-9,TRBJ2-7,TGTGCCAGCAGCCAGACAGGGGGCTTGGACGAGCAGTACTTC,CASSQTGGLDEQYF
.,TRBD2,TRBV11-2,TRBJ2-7,TGTGCCAGCAGCTTTTCCCGGGGGGACTACGAGCAGTACTTC,CASSFSRGDYEQYF
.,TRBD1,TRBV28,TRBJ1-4,TGTGCCAGCAGTTCGACAGGGACTAATGAAAAACTGTTTTTT,CASSSTGTNEKLFF
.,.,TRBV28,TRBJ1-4,TGTGCCAGCAGTTTAAGAGAGGGACGCAGGGGCTGGGATGAAAAACTGTTTTTT,CASSLREGRRGWDEKLFF
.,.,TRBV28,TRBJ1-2,TGTGCCAGCCGTTCCCCCGTAAACGGCTACACCTTC,CASRSPVNGYTF
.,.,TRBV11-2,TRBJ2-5,TGTGCCAGCAGCTTAGTCAGTGGACTATTAGGTGCTGGTGAGACCCAGTACTTC,CASSLVSGLLGAGETQYF
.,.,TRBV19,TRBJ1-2,TGTGCCAGTAGTGCCAGACCCCCGTATCCCTATGGCTACACCTTC,CASSARPPYPYGYTF
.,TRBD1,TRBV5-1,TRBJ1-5,TGCGCCAGCAGCTTGGGACAGGGAGAAAATCAGCCCCAGCATTTT,CASSLGQGENQPQHF
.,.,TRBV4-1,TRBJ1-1,TGCGCCAGCAGCCAGCCACCTTCCGTGGGGACGTACACTGAAGCTTTCTTT,CASSQPPSVGTYTEAFF
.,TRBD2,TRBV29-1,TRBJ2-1,TGCAGCGTTGAAAGTTCCGGACTAGCGGGAGGAGGGGAGCAGTTCTTC,CSVESSGLAGGGEQFF
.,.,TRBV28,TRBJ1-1,TGTGCCAGCAGCTCCGACAGGCCCCGACCGAACACTGAAGCTTTCTTT,CASSSDRPRPNTEAFF
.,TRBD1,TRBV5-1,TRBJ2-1,TGCGCCAGCAGCTATCGTACAGGGGACAATGAGCAGTTCTTC,CASSYRTGDNEQFF
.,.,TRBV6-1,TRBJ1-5,TGTGCCAGCAGGACGGACTTCAGCAATCAGCCCCAGCATTTT,CASRTDFSNQPQHF
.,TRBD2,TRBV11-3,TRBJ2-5,TGTGCCAGCAGCTCCGGACTAGCGGGAGGAGAGACCCAGTACTTC,CASSSGLAGGETQYF
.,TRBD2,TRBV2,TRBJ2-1,TGTGCCAGCAGGACCAGAGCGGGAGGTTCCAATGAGCAGTTCTTC,CASRTRAGGSNEQFF
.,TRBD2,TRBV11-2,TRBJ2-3,TGTGCCAGCAGCACGACTAGCGGGAGGTCGTATACGCAGTATTTT,CASSTTSGRSYTQYF
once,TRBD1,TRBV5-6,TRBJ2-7,TGTGCCAGCAGCCCGGACAGGGCCGGGGAGCAGTACTTC,CASSPDRAGEQYF
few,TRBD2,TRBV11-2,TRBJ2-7,TGTGCCAGCAGCGCCGGGACTAGCTACGAGCAGTACTTC,CASSAGTSYEQYF
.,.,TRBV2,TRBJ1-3,TGTGCCAGCTTCGGGGGCGGCTCTGGAAACACCATATATTTT,CASFGGGSGNTIYF
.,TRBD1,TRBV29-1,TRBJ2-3,TGCAGCGTTACCAGGGACAGGGGTTCGGGCACAGATACGCAGTATTTT,CSVTRDRGSGTDTQYF
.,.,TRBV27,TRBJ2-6,TGTGCCAGCAGCCCTCGTATCTCTGGGGCCAACGTCCTGACTTTC,CASSPRISGANVLTF
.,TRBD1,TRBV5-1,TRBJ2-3,TGCGCCAGCAGCTTGTGGACAGGGGACACAGATACGCAGTATTTT,CASSLWTGDTDTQYF
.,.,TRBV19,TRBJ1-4,TGTGCCAGTAAGCGACACCCAAGTGAAAAACTGTTTTTT,CASKRHPSEKLFF
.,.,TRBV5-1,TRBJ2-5,TGCGCCAGCAGCCCCAGCGGGCTCCAAGAGACCCAGTACTTC,CASSPSGLQETQYF